The next 22 T cell receptor beta chains were all read from a single sample in a study of blood T cell repertoires in COVID-19. Here immunoSEQ multiplex PCR was the method, and the copy in TCRdb shows in-frame clones only, minus some. The table lists 390,000 or so clones, about 87% of them singletons. The specimen was peripheral blood. The receptors were sampled from a woman in her thirties with COVID-19, enrolled during active disease.

This chain joins TRBV7-8 and TRBJ1-1; TRBD1 matches at 8 bases. Germline loops: CDR1 SGHVS, CDR2 FQNEAQ. The CDR3 is made up of 12 amino acids. The V gene end was trimmed by 8 bases and the J gene end by 3 bases; junction bases not matched to a gene: 2. The chain's CDR3 is CASEDRDTEAFF. DNA of the CDR3: TGTGCCAGCGAGGACAGGGACACTGAAGCTTTCTTT.

This clone has just a few counts. J is TRBJ2-7 and V is TRBV5-1, with a tentative D call TRBD2 (6 bases). The V and J ends lost 3 bases and 2 bases respectively, with 15 bases between them. The CDR3 sequence is 15 residues long. Germline loops: CDR1 SGHRS, CDR2 YFSETQ. CDR3 nucleotides: TGCGCCAGCAGCTACGAAGGTGGACTAACCTACGAGCAGTACTTC. Translated: CASSYEGGLTYEQYF.

The V call is TRBV7-3, the J call TRBJ1-1; D is unclear. This CDR3 comprises 13 residues. From germline, CDR1 is SGHTA and CDR2 FQGTGA. Between the trimmed V and J ends, which lost 5 bases and 1 base, there was a span of 8 bases. As DNA, the CDR3 is TGTGCCAGCAGCACAGAACCGAACACTGAAGCTTTCTTT. This gives the protein CASSTEPNTEAFF.

The chain combines TRBV12-3 or TRBV12-4 with TRBJ1-3; D call uncertain. CDR3 length: 12 residues. The V end lost 6 bases, the J end lost 3 bases, and 6 bases lay between the germline ends. CDR3 nucleotide sequence: TGTGCCAGCAGGAGAGATGGAAACACCATATATTTT. Translation gives CASRRDGNTIYF.

The chain has TRBV5-4 and TRBJ2-7; TRBD2 matches 7 bases. Trimming at V came to 3 bases and at J to 3 bases, leaving 9 bases not matched to a gene. Germline V gene sequence: CDR1 SGHNT, CDR2 YYREEE (reference sequence). The CDR3 spans 15 residues. The DNA for the CDR3 is TGTGCCAGCAGCTCGAGGACTAGATCTAACTACGAGCAGTACTTC. It codes for CASSSRTRSNYEQYF.

The rearrangement uses TRBV29-1 and TRBJ2-7; 8 positions agree with TRBD2. The junction had 7 bases not matched to a gene; V was cut back by 3 bases and J by 6 bases. The V gene's germline CDR1 is SQVTM and CDR2 ANQGSEA. There are 13 residues in the CDR3. CDR3: CSVEDSGKGEQYF. CDR3 in DNA: TGCAGCGTTGAGGATAGCGGGAAGGGCGAGCAGTACTTC.

The rearrangement uses TRBV5-1 and TRBJ2-2; 8 bases map to TRBD1. The CDR3 runs to 16 residues. After removal of 0 bases from V and 5 bases from J, the junction contained 6 bases not matched to a gene. Germline loops: CDR1 SGHRS, CDR2 YFSETQ. CDR3 residues: CASSLDGTGFTGELFF. The CDR3 nucleotides read TGCGCCAGCAGCTTGGATGGGACAGGTTTTACCGGGGAGCTGTTTTTT.

The chain is built from TRBV11-2 and TRBJ1-1; 9 nucleotides match TRBD1. The V and J ends lost 5 bases and 2 bases, in that order; junction bases with no gene match: 3. CDR1 SGHAT and CDR2 FQNNGV come from the germline V gene. This CDR3 region has 14 residues. The CDR3 spells CASSTTGGNTEAFF. CDR3 nucleotide sequence: TGTGCCAGCAGCACGACAGGGGGTAACACTGAAGCTTTCTTT.

The rearrangement uses TRBV7-8 and TRBJ2-7; D may be TRBD1 (6 bases). The CDR3 runs 15 residues. Germline values: CDR1 SGHVS, CDR2 FQNEAQ. With 5 bases removed from V and 2 bases from J, the gap between germline ends came to 16 bases. The CDR3 DNA reads TGTGCCAGCAGCGACCCGGGACACCTTACCTACGAGCAGTACTTC. Amino acids: CASSDPGHLTYEQYF. Based on the CDR3 plus reference TRBV7-8 and TRBJ2-7, the full variable domain is GAGVSQSPRYKVAKRGQDVALRCDPISGHVSLFWYQQALGQGPEFLTYFQNEAQLDKSGLPSDRFFAERPEGSVSTLKIQRTQQEDSAVYLCASSDPGHLTYEQYFGPGTRLTVT.

The chain employs TRBV10-1 and TRBJ2-7; 9 bases match TRBD2. CDR1 and CDR2 from the germline V gene are WNHNN and SYGVQD (reference sequence). CDR3 length equals 17 residues. V lost 2 bases and J lost 4; bases outside the gene matches: 12. CDR3 bases: TGCGCCAGCAGTGAGCCAAATAGCGGGGGCCTCTTTTACGAGCAGTACTTC. Translation gives CASSEPNSGGLFYEQYF.

Only one count was recorded for this clone. The V call is TRBV13, the J call TRBJ2-7, with D maybe TRBD1 (5 bases). The V gene's germline CDR1 is PRHDT and CDR2 FYEKMQ (reference sequence). V lost 3 bases and J 5 bases, leaving 14 bases between the germline ends. The CDR3 runs 14 residues. The CDR3 protein is CASSFTGPSHEQYF. The CDR3 coding sequence is TGTGCCAGCAGCTTTACAGGCCCCTCACACGAGCAGTACTTC. Together with reference TRBV13 and TRBJ2-7, the CDR3 gives the full variable domain: AAGVIQSPRHLIKEKRETATLKCYPIPRHDTVYWYQQGPGQDPQFLISFYEKMQSDKGSIPDRFSAQQFSDYHSELNMSSLELGDSALYFCASSFTGPSHEQYFGPGTRLTVT.

The chain employs TRBV2 and TRBJ2-5; D perhaps matches TRBD1 (6 bases). The length of the CDR3 is 14 residues. V lost 7 bases and J 0 bases, leaving 12 bases between the germline ends. Germline lookup yields CDR1 SNHLY and CDR2 FYNNEI. The CDR3 region is CASKNRANQETQYF. The CDR3 DNA reads as TGTGCCAGCAAGAACAGGGCGAACCAAGAGACCCAGTACTTC. The whole variable domain, filled in from reference TRBV2 and TRBJ2-5, reads EPEVTQTPSHQVTQMGQEVILRCVPISNHLYFYWYRQILGQKVEFLVSFYNNEISEKSEIFDDQFSVERPDGSNFTLKIRSTKLEDSAMYFCASKNRANQETQYFGPGTRLLVL.

About this clone: This same CDR3 is encoded by further DNA sequences in the sample. The V call is TRBV27, the J call TRBJ2-3; D gene ambiguous. With 3 bases removed from V and 2 bases from J, the gap between germline ends came to 6 bases. Germline V gives CDR1 MNHEY, CDR2 SMNVEV (reference sequence). This CDR3 spans 13 amino acids. The CDR3 sequence: CASSFGNTDTQYF. The CDR3 DNA reads as TGTGCCAGCAGTTTCGGTAACACAGATACGCAGTATTTT.

The chain employs TRBV6-5 and TRBJ1-1, with D perhaps TRBD1 (6 bases). Germline CDR1 and CDR2: MNHEY and SVGAGI. The CDR3 consists of 15 residues. V was clipped by 5 bases and J by 0 bases, with 13 bases between them. The CDR3 here is CASSNKQGLNTEAFF. In nucleotides, the CDR3 is TGTGCCAGCAGTAATAAACAGGGACTGAACACTGAAGCTTTCTTT.

The V call is TRBV29-1, the J call TRBJ2-3; D perhaps matches TRBD2 (7 bases). The CDR3 runs 20 residues. Germline CDR1 SQVTM, CDR2 ANQGSEA. The V gene lost 0 bases and the J gene lost 5 bases, with 30 bases spanning the gap. DNA of the CDR3: TGCAGCGTTGAAGATCCATCAGCAGGGCTCAAGGGGGAGGGCCTAGATACGCAGTATTTT. It translates to CSVEDPSAGLKGEGLDTQYF.

This sequence joins TRBV7-2 and TRBJ2-5; 14 bases align to TRBD2. The CDR3 spans 15 residues. Losses at the gene ends were 4 bases for V and 5 bases for J; bases not matched to a gene: 3. CDR1 and CDR2 from the germline V gene are SGHTA and FQGNSA. The CDR3 spells CASSSGLAGEETQYF. The CDR3 nucleotides read TGTGCCAGCAGCTCGGGACTAGCGGGGGAGGAGACCCAGTACTTC.

This chain links TRBV30 with TRBJ1-5, with D perhaps matching TRBD1 (6 bases). V dropped 5 bases and J dropped 7 bases, with 15 bases sitting between them. The CDR3 has 13 amino acids. CDR1 GTSNPN and CDR2 SVGIG come from the germline V gene (reference sequence). The CDR3 region has the DNA TGTGCCTGGGGAAGGGGGGGCGACCAGCCCCAGCATTTT. Its protein is CAWGRGGDQPQHF. The complete variable domain, with remaining parts taken from reference TRBV30 and TRBJ1-5, reads SQTIHQWPATLVQPVGSPLSLECTVEGTSNPNLYWYRQAAGRGLQLLFYSVGIGQISSEVPQNLSASRPQDRQFILSSKKLLLSDSGFYLCAWGRGGDQPQHFGDGTRLSIL.

The chain uses TRBV5-5 and TRBJ2-1; a weak D match, TRBD1 (5 bases). The CDR3 totals 13 residues. CDR1 and CDR2 from the germline V gene are SGHKS and YYEKEE (reference sequence). Trimming cost V 4 bases and J 5 bases, with 10 bases left between them. In DNA, the CDR3 is TGTGCCAGCAGCCCCGACAGCCACAATGAGCAGTTCTTC. Its protein is CASSPDSHNEQFF.

This clone is a singleton in its sample. Within the sample, other DNA sequences also encode this same CDR3. The chain recombines TRBV5-1 with TRBJ2-7; no clear D. Looked up from germline, CDR1 is SGHRS and CDR2 is YFSETQ. V dropped 0 bases and J dropped 1 base, with 5 bases sitting between them. This CDR3 has 13 amino acids. CDR3 DNA: TGCGCCAGCAGCTTGGGGCAGTCCTACGAGCAGTACTTC. It translates to CASSLGQSYEQYF.

The chain uses TRBV6-4 and TRBJ2-5; 12 bases agree with TRBD1. The V gene's germline CDR1 is MRHNA and CDR2 SNTAGT. Losses at the gene ends were 3 bases for V and 4 bases for J; bases not matched to a gene: 3. The CDR3 sequence is 15 residues long. CDR3 nucleotides: TGTGCCAGCAGTGATGGGACAGGGGGCCCAGAGACCCAGTACTTC. Its protein is CASSDGTGGPETQYF.

This chain uses TRBV19 with TRBJ1-6; 7 nucleotides agree with TRBD1. The CDR3 extends over 12 amino acids. V gave up 7 bases and J gave up 8 bases; unmatched junction bases: 2. Germline V gene lookup returns CDR1 LNHDA and CDR2 SQIVND (reference sequence). As DNA, the CDR3 is TGTGCCAGTAACAGGGGAGATTCACCCCTCCACTTT. Its protein is CASNRGDSPLHF.

The chain carries TRBV5-4 and TRBJ2-3; D remains ambiguous. The germline V gene has CDR1 SGHNT and CDR2 YYREEE (reference sequence). CDR3 length: 13 residues. The ends were cut back, 0 bases at V and 2 bases at J, with 4 bases in the middle. CDR3 sequence reads: CASSLVHTDTQYF. The DNA for the CDR3 is TGTGCCAGCAGCTTGGTTCACACAGATACGCAGTATTTT. The variable domain in full, with the rest retrieved from reference TRBV5-4 and TRBJ2-3, is ETGVTQSPTHLIKTRGQQVTLRCSSQSGHNTVSWYQQALGQGPQFIFQYYREEENGRGNFPPRFSGLQFPNYSSELNVNALELDDSALYLCASSLVHTDTQYFGPGTRLTVL.